A single sample gave rise to the 3 T cell receptor beta chains below, sequenced in a study of blood T cell repertoires in COVID-19. TCRdb keeps only in-frame clones here, not all; method: immunoSEQ multiplex PCR. Altogether about 40,000 clones are present, under 90% being singletons, with the ten largest covering around 0.4%. Sequenced sample: peripheral blood. Receptors originate from a human donor in a cohort sampled during active COVID-19.

The chain uses TRBV6-1 and TRBJ2-6, with TRBD1 as a possible D gene (6 bases). V was shortened by 7 bases and J by 2 bases, with 12 bases between the two germline ends. The germline V gene has CDR1 MNHNS and CDR2 SASEGT. This CDR3 has 15 amino acids. The CDR3 reads CASTRDRTGANVLTF. CDR3 coding DNA: TGTGCCAGCACCAGAGACAGGACTGGGGCCAACGTCCTGACTTTC.

The chain is built from TRBV3-1 (or the pseudogene TRBV3-2) and TRBJ1-4; the D gene is possibly TRBD1 (5 bases). V was shortened by 4 bases and J by 4 bases, with 13 bases between the two germline ends. Germline-derived CDR1 and CDR2 are LGHDT and YNNKEL (reference sequence). CDR3 size: 15 residues. The CDR3 region is CASSPSGTSNEKLFF. CDR3 sequence (DNA): TGTGCCAGCAGCCCCAGCGGGACTAGTAATGAAAAACTGTTTTTT.

V is TRBV11-2 and J is TRBJ1-5; TRBD1 agrees at 10 bases. The CDR3 length is 15 residues. Germline CDR1 reads SGHAT; CDR2 reads FQNNGV. Trimming removed 4 bases from V and 6 bases from J; junction bases left unmatched: 6. CDR3 DNA: TGTGCCAGCAGCTCAGGACAGGGGGACACTCAGCCCCAGCATTTT. Encoded protein: CASSSGQGDTQPQHF. Full variable domain (remainder filled in from reference TRBV11-2 and TRBJ1-5): EAGVAQSPRYKIIEKRQSVAFWCNPISGHATLYWYQQILGQGPKLLIQFQNNGVVDDSQLPKDRFSAERLKGVDSTLKIQPAKLEDSAVYLCASSSGQGDTQPQHFGDGTRLSIL.